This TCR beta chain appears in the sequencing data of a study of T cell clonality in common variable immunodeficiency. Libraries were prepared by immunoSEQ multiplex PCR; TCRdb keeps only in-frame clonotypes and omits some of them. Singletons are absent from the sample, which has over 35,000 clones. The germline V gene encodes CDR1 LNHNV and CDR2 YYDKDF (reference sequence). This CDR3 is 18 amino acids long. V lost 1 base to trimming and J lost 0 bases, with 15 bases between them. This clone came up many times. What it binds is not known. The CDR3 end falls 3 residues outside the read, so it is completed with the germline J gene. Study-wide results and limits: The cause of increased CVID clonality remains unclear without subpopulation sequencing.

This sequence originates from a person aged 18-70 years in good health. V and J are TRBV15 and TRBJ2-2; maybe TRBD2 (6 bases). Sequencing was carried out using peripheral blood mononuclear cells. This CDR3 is CATSRAVGGFANTGELFF. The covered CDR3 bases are TGTGCCACCAGCAGAGCCGTGGGGGGATTTGCGAACACCGGGGAG.